The clone carrying this T cell receptor beta chain was detected only a few times. As yet, its antigen is unknown. This specimen belongs to a study of human T cells and chemical hapten exposure. Background on the study: Across samples, TCR yields varied, mostly owing to small differences in pooled library volumes. Whole-study results and caveats: Counts of TCRs above 1 in 1000 frequency stayed unchanged with DPC sensitization.

V was pared by 5 bases and J by 4 bases, with 7 bases of the junction left unmatched. The CDR3 is 15 amino acids. Germline CDR1 and CDR2: SGHTA and FQGTGA. Attachment of unique molecular identifiers to individual cDNA molecules was performed in the library. TCRdb recomputed calls from the RACE reads with MiXCR, one row per CDR3 protein. The table lists about 60,000 distinct CDR3 sequences, around 10% of them singletons. This sample's time point: pre-sensitization, week 0. Treatment noted: therapeutic diphenylcyclopropenone sensitization with weekly scalp DPC. The TCR comes from a woman aged 35 to 49 with alopecia areata. Some clones in this sample may be carry-over from other donors' samples. The chain recombines TRBV7-3 with TRBJ2-3; 9 bases map to TRBD1. The material sequenced was whole blood, taken in connection with sensitization to the hapten diphenylcyclopropenone (DPC). CDR3 bases: TGTGCCAGCAGCCGAACAGGGGGCAGCCCAGATACGCAGTATTTT. It codes for CASSRTGGSPDTQYF. The entire variable domain, with the rest obtained from reference TRBV7-3 and TRBJ2-3, is as follows: GAGVSQTPSNKVTEKGKYVELRCDPISGHTALYWYRQSLGQGPEFLIYFQGTGAADDSGLPNDRFFAVRPEGSVSTLKIQRTERGDSAVYLCASSRTGGSPDTQYFGPGTRLTVL.